What follows are 29 T cell receptor beta chains derived from one specimen sequenced in a study of cytomegalovirus exposure and HLA in healthy donors. PCR primers comprised 60 Vbeta and 13 Jbeta primers. Clones were read by immunoSEQ multiplex PCR, and TCRdb kept only the in-frame ones, dropping some. There are tens of thousands of clones in the sample; about 75% occur only once, and around 4.7% lies in the top ten. What was sequenced was PBMCs. The receptors derive from a man aged 55 to 70 in good health and CMV-seropositive.

This clone was detected only a few times. The CDR3 sequence is CASSFGQNYGYTF. Written as DNA, the CDR3 is TGTGCCAGCAGCTTCGGACAGAACTATGGCTACACCTTC. The J gene is TRBJ1-2, the V gene TRBV5-4; perhaps TRBD1 as D (6 bases). The V end was cut by 2 bases, the J end by 2 bases, with 7 bases between. Per germline, CDR1 SGHNT and CDR2 YYREEE (reference sequence). The CDR3 loop spans 13 amino acids.

CDR3 loop: CASRERGVFDEQYF. The CDR3 DNA sequence: TGTGCCAGCAGGGAGCGGGGGGTGTTCGACGAGCAGTACTTC. The V and J genes are TRBV6-1 and TRBJ2-7; 9 nucleotides line up with TRBD2. V lost 6 bases, J lost 5 bases, and 8 bases stayed unmatched. Germline V gene lookup returns CDR1 MNHNS and CDR2 SASEGT. CDR3 size: 14 residues.

This clone was seen only a few times. V and J are TRBV7-2 and TRBJ1-1, with D perhaps TRBD1 (6 bases). Germline-derived CDR1 and CDR2 are SGHTA and FQGNSA. V was shortened by 3 bases and J by 1 base, with 9 bases between the two germline ends. The CDR3 is 14 residues long. This CDR3 is CASSFQGKNTEAFF. CDR3 DNA sequence: TGTGCCAGCAGCTTCCAGGGGAAGAACACTGAAGCTTTCTTT.

In this sample, this clone turned up a few times. The CDR3 region has the DNA TGTGCCAGCAGCAGAGACGACCAACAGGGTAATGAGCAGTTCTTC. Its protein product is CASSRDDQQGNEQFF. This chain connects TRBV16 to TRBJ2-1; D may be TRBD1 (6 bases). V lost 5 bases to trimming and J lost 7 bases, with 18 bases between them. CDR3 length equals 15 residues. Germline V lookup: CDR1 KGHSY, CDR2 FQNENV. The whole variable domain, filled in from reference TRBV16 and TRBJ2-1, reads GEEVAQTPKHLVRGEGQKAKLYCAPIKGHSYVFWYQQVLKNEFKFLISFQNENVFDETGMPKERFSAKCLPNSPCSLEIQATKLEDSAVYFCASSRDDQQGNEQFFGPGTRLTVL.

This clone showed up just a few times. V gene TRBV4-3 combines with J gene TRBJ1-1; D might be TRBD1 (6 bases). There are 15 residues in the CDR3. Trimming shortened V by 1 base and J by 1 base, and 10 bases separated the two germline ends. Germline V gives CDR1 LGHNA, CDR2 YSLEER. CDR3 region: CASSQGDRWNTEAFF. The CDR3, as DNA: TGCGCCAGCAGCCAAGGCGACAGGTGGAACACTGAAGCTTTCTTT.

V and J are TRBV29-1 and TRBJ2-1; D is perhaps TRBD2 (6 bases). Germline V CDR1 and CDR2: SQVTM, ANQGSEA. The V end was cut by 6 bases, the J end by 0 bases, with 21 bases between. The CDR3 length is 17 residues. In DNA form, the CDR3 reads TGCAGCGTAGATACCCTCGGGCGGGGAAGCTCCTACAATGAGCAGTTCTTC. Translation: CSVDTLGRGSSYNEQFF.

The chain couples TRBV9 to TRBJ2-1; TRBD2 aligns across 16 bases. Germline values: CDR1 SGDLS, CDR2 YYNGEE. V was pared by 4 bases and J by 9 bases, with 16 bases of the junction left unmatched. The CDR3 contains 19 residues. Here the CDR3 DNA reads TGTGCCAGCAGCCCTCGCCTGGGACTAGCGGGGGGGCCCCAAACTGAGCAGTTCTTC. This translates into CASSPRLGLAGGPQTEQFF. Drawing the rest from reference TRBV9 and TRBJ2-1, the complete variable domain is DSGVTQTPKHLITATGQRVTLRCSPRSGDLSVYWYQQSLDQGLQFLIQYYNGEERAKGNILERFSAQQFPDLHSELNLSSLELGDSALYFCASSPRLGLAGGPQTEQFFGPGTRLTVL.

V usage is TRBV28 and J usage is TRBJ2-7, with 8 bases aligning to TRBD1. Germline CDR1 and CDR2: MDHEN and SYDVKM. CDR3 length: 15 residues. Trimming took 6 bases from V and 4 from J; bases not matched to a gene: 11. The CDR3 sequence: CASSVGAGGGYEQYF. The DNA for the CDR3 is TGTGCCAGCAGCGTCGGGGCAGGGGGCGGATACGAGCAGTACTTC.

CDR3 protein: CAWSVVGSSGNTIYF. In DNA form, the CDR3 reads TGTGCCTGGAGTGTAGTCGGGAGCTCTGGAAACACCATATATTTT. The chain carries TRBV30 and TRBJ1-3; D gene uncertain. Germline-derived CDR1 and CDR2 are GTSNPN and SVGIG (reference sequence). The ends were cut back, 0 bases at V and 0 bases at J, with 9 bases in the middle. CDR3 length: 15 amino acids.

This chain uses TRBV28 with TRBJ2-2, with D perhaps matching TRBD2 (6 bases). V was clipped by 2 bases and J by 1 base, with 11 bases between them. Germline CDR1 reads MDHEN; CDR2 reads SYDVKM. The CDR3 loop spans 16 amino acids. CDR3 sequence reads: CASSLGGRMNTGELFF. CDR3 nucleotide sequence: TGTGCCAGCAGTTTAGGGGGGAGGATGAACACCGGGGAGCTGTTTTTT.

In regard to this clone: Compared with germline, one end of the junction differs, possibly owing to a read error. The rearrangement uses TRBV29-1 and TRBJ2-1; no definite D call. The germline V gene has CDR1 SQVTM and CDR2 ANQGSEA. CDR3 length: 12 residues. In nucleotides, the CDR3 is TGCAGCTTTGATACTTCCTACAATGAGCAGTTCTTC. Residues: CSFDTSYNEQFF.

This clone was detected once. V is TRBV29-1 and J is TRBJ1-4, with TRBD1 matching 7 bases. The CDR3 has 14 amino acids. CDR1 is SQVTM and CDR2 is ANQGSEA in the germline V gene. J was trimmed by 3 bases and V by 6 bases; bases with no gene match: 7. The CDR3 loop is CSVKNRGSNEKLFF. The CDR3 DNA is TGCAGCGTCAAAAACAGGGGATCTAATGAAAAACTGTTTTTT.

This chain uses TRBV5-1 with TRBJ2-1; D possibly corresponds to TRBD2 (6 bases). The length of the CDR3 is 16 residues. Germline V gene lookup returns CDR1 SGHRS and CDR2 YFSETQ. V gave up 4 bases and J gave up 0 bases, with 14 bases separating them. The CDR3 loop is CASSVLARSSYNEQFF. As DNA, the CDR3 is TGCGCCAGCAGCGTACTAGCCCGAAGCTCCTACAATGAGCAGTTCTTC.

This clone has only one observation. Other DNA sequences in the sample encode the same CDR3. The chain carries TRBV28 and TRBJ2-2; 7 positions match TRBD1. The CDR3 contains 15 residues. V shed 5 bases and J 0 bases; nucleotides not matched to a gene: 3. Per the germline V gene, CDR1 is MDHEN and CDR2 is SYDVKM. CDR3 nucleotides: TGTGCCAGCAGTCCAGGGGGTTCGAACACCGGGGAGCTGTTTTTT. Amino acid sequence: CASSPGGSNTGELFF.

In its sample, this clone was seen a few times. The chain employs TRBV11-1 and TRBJ2-7, with D maybe TRBD1 (5 bases). Germline V lookup: CDR1 SGHAT, CDR2 FQDESV (reference sequence). This CDR3 is 13 amino acids long. Trimming stripped 4 bases from V and 2 bases from J, with 9 bases between. The CDR3 nucleotides read TGTGCCAGCAGCTCCACAGGCACCTACGAGCAGTACTTC. This translates into CASSSTGTYEQYF.

The genes are TRBV14 and TRBJ1-1, with 9 bases lining up with TRBD1. With 4 bases clipped from V and 11 bases from J, the junction kept 11 bases outside the gene matches. Germline values: CDR1 SGHDN, CDR2 FVKESK. This CDR3 has 14 amino acids. The CDR3 DNA reads as TGTGCCAGCAGCCTAAAGGGTGACAGGGGGTTCGCTTTCTTT. Encoded protein: CASSLKGDRGFAFF.

The chain employs TRBV5-1 and TRBJ1-2; D is unresolved. V lost 4 bases and J lost 0, with 13 bases in between. The germline CDR1 and CDR2 sequences are SGHRS and YFSETQ. This CDR3 is 15 amino acids long. The CDR3 sequence is CASSQAVSANYGYTF. The CDR3, as DNA: TGCGCCAGCAGCCAGGCCGTCTCAGCTAACTATGGCTACACCTTC. Full variable domain (outside the CDR3, taken from reference TRBV5-1 and TRBJ1-2): KAGVTQTPRYLIKTRGQQVTLSCSPISGHRSVSWYQQTPGQGLQFLFEYFSETQRNKGNFPGRFSGRQFSNSRSEMNVSTLELGDSALYLCASSQAVSANYGYTFGSGTRLTVV.

The chain links TRBV19 to TRBJ1-4; 8 bases line up with TRBD1. This CDR3 has 13 residues. The junction had 8 bases not matched to a gene; V was cut back by 9 bases and J by 8 bases. Looked up from germline, CDR1 is LNHDA and CDR2 is SQIVND (reference sequence). The CDR3 is CASTGTGGEKLFF. The CDR3 DNA reads as TGTGCCAGCACCGGGACAGGTGGCGAAAAACTGTTTTTT.

The gene calls are TRBV11-1 and TRBJ1-1, with D unresolved. The CDR3 runs 13 residues. Trimming took 4 bases from V and 5 from J, leaving 11 bases between them. Germline loops: CDR1 SGHAT, CDR2 FQDESV (reference sequence). CDR3 sequence reads: CASSSLFGTEAFF. Written as DNA, the CDR3 is TGTGCCAGCAGCTCCTTGTTCGGGACTGAAGCTTTCTTT.

CDR3 sequence: CASRNGQGSCGAFF. In nucleotides, the CDR3 is TGTGCCAGCAGGAATGGACAGGGTTCATGCGGGGCTTTCTTT. This chain uses TRBV27 with TRBJ1-1; 8 bases map to TRBD1. Germline V lookup: CDR1 MNHEY, CDR2 SMNVEV (reference sequence). This CDR3 has 14 residues. The junction had 14 bases not matched to a gene; V was cut back by 6 bases and J by 11 bases.

The chain couples TRBV28 to TRBJ1-1; the D is unclear. The CDR3 loop spans 13 amino acids. CDR1 is MDHEN, CDR2 SYDVKM, per germline. Trimming shortened V by 4 bases and J by 4 bases, and 10 bases separated the two germline ends. CDR3 residues: CASSYTDTTEAFF. The CDR3 bases are TGTGCCAGCAGTTACACAGACACCACTGAAGCTTTCTTT.

This clone was counted a few times. This sequence joins TRBV5-4 and TRBJ1-5; TRBD1 agrees at 7 bases. Looked up from germline, CDR1 is SGHNT and CDR2 is YYREEE (reference sequence). With V trimmed by 4 bases and J by 5 bases, 9 bases remained unmatched. This CDR3 is 15 amino acids long. The CDR3, as DNA: TGTGCCAGCAGCGTTGGGGGACAGTCCTATCAGCCCCAGCATTTT. Encoded protein: CASSVGGQSYQPQHF.

The chain joins TRBV27 to TRBJ2-7, with D perhaps TRBD2 (7 bases). The germline CDR1 and CDR2 sequences are MNHEY and SMNVEV (reference sequence). This CDR3 has 14 residues. The V end was cut by 3 bases, the J end by 7 bases, with 16 bases between. CDR3 bases: TGTGCCAGCAGTTTCTTGGGGGGGCGTAAAGAGCAGTACTTC. This gives the protein CASSFLGGRKEQYF.

This chain uses TRBV5-1 with TRBJ2-5, with a possible D match to TRBD1 (5 bases). V was cut by 3 bases and J by 5 bases, with 17 bases left in between. Looked up from germline, CDR1 is SGHRS and CDR2 is YFSETQ. The CDR3 totals 15 residues. In DNA form, the CDR3 reads TGCGCCAGCAGCTCGACCCCCCTGGGGCTGGAGACCCAGTACTTC. Its protein product is CASSSTPLGLETQYF.

This clone showed up just a few times. This chain joins TRBV28 and TRBJ2-4; a possible D gene is TRBD1 (5 bases). The CDR3 runs 14 residues. V shed 4 bases and J shed 11 bases, with 18 bases lying between them. Germline V gives CDR1 MDHEN, CDR2 SYDVKM. The CDR3 bases are TGTGCCAGCAGTTCCTCACAGGTTTTGGGATTTCAGTACTTC. Translating it yields CASSSSQVLGFQYF.

The rearrangement links TRBV25-1 to TRBJ1-6; D is perhaps TRBD1 (6 bases). The CDR3 is made up of 15 amino acids. Trimming stripped 5 bases from V and 5 bases from J, with 13 bases between. Germline loops: CDR1 MGHDK, CDR2 SYGVNS. CDR3 coding DNA: TGTGCCAGCAGTCGATCGGACAGAAATAATTCACCCCTCCACTTT. It encodes CASSRSDRNNSPLHF.

The rearrangement uses TRBV5-4 and TRBJ1-1; the match to TRBD1 covers 7 bases. V gave up 2 bases and J gave up 7 bases; unmatched junction bases: 11. In germline, CDR1 is SGHNT, CDR2 YYREEE (reference sequence). The CDR3 covers 15 residues. The CDR3 sequence: CASSFLTGAHSEAFF. For the CDR3, the DNA is TGTGCCAGCAGCTTCCTAACAGGGGCGCATAGTGAAGCTTTCTTT. The variable domain in full, completed from reference TRBV5-4 and TRBJ1-1, reads ETGVTQSPTHLIKTRGQQVTLRCSSQSGHNTVSWYQQALGQGPQFIFQYYREEENGRGNFPPRFSGLQFPNYSSELNVNALELDDSALYLCASSFLTGAHSEAFFGQGTRLTVV.

This clone has a handful of counts. The chain is built from TRBV30 and TRBJ2-1, with TRBD2 identical over 13 bases. V shed 5 bases, J shed 6 bases, and the junction held 4 bases outside the gene matches. The CDR3 loop spans 14 amino acids. Germline-derived CDR1 and CDR2 are GTSNPN and SVGIG (reference sequence). The CDR3 coding sequence is TGTGCCTGGGTTGGACTAGCGGGGGTCAATGAGCAGTTCTTC. This encodes CAWVGLAGVNEQFF.

This chain uses TRBV7-2 with TRBJ2-2; no definite D call. The CDR3 contains 12 residues. Germline V CDR1 and CDR2: SGHTA, FQGNSA. Trimming took off 2 bases at V and 7 bases at J, with 5 bases between the two ends. CDR3 sequence (DNA): TGTGCCAGCAGCTTACAGGACGGGGAGCTGTTTTTT. Translating gives CASSLQDGELFF.